One sample yielded the 15 T cell receptor beta chains listed below, sequenced in a study of T-cell memory formation after mild COVID-19 (dated by TCRdb to the early 2020s). The receptor library was made with 5' RACE. The sample was run on an Illumina NovaSeq 6000. TCRdb reworked the public reads: Q25 trimming with fastp, MiXCR clone assembly, productive beta chains retained. All rows with the same CDR3 protein become a single entry with the most common DNA and genes. For this sample there are nearly 110,000 distinct CDR3 sequences; around 11% appear just once. 27% of the sample belongs to the ten largest clones. Sequences were obtained from PBMCs or a T cell subset sorted from them (not recorded which). These receptors were obtained from an adult woman who had mild COVID-19 (a few samples of this study predate the infection). The sample titles of this study are shuffled in the database, so cell type and time point are left out; the donor was told from shared clones.

V and J are TRBV15 and TRBJ2-3; unclear D gene. The CDR3 extends over 13 amino acids. V was cut by 0 bases and J by 6 bases, with 7 bases left in between. CDR1 and CDR2 (germline): LNHNV, YYDKDF (reference sequence). CDR3 DNA sequence: TGTGCCACCAGCAGAGATCGGTGGGATACGCAGTATTTT. Translated, it gives CATSRDRWDTQYF.

Concerning this clonotype itself: Compared with germline, one end of the junction differs, possibly owing to a read error. V gene TRBV5-1 combines with J gene TRBJ2-1; 11 positions match TRBD2. This CDR3 is 13 amino acids long. The V gene's germline CDR1 is SGHRS and CDR2 YFSETQ. CDR3 sequence reads: CASSLTSGGLTLF. CDR3 DNA sequence: TGCGCCAGCAGCTTGACTAGCGGGGGCCTGACGCTCTTC. The variable domain in full, completed from reference TRBV5-1 and TRBJ2-1, reads KAGVTQTPRYLIKTRGQQVTLSCSPISGHRSVSWYQQTPGQGLQFLFEYFSETQRNKGNFPGRFSGRQFSNSRSEMNVSTLELGDSALYLCASSLTSGGLTLFGPGTRLTVL.

The J gene is TRBJ2-7, the V gene TRBV3-1; TRBD2 might be the D (7 bases). This CDR3 has 15 amino acids. The germline V and J ends were trimmed by 4 bases and 3 bases, with 16 bases remaining between them. Germline V gene lookup returns CDR1 LGHDT and CDR2 YNNKEL (reference sequence). This CDR3 reads CASSRERGANYEQYF. CDR3 bases: TGTGCCAGCAGCCGTGAACGGGGGGCCAACTACGAGCAGTACTTC.

V and J are TRBV4-1 and TRBJ1-2; the D gene is possibly TRBD1 (5 bases). Trimming took 0 bases from V and 0 from J, leaving 8 bases between them. Per germline, CDR1 MGHRA and CDR2 YSYEKL. CDR3 length: 15 residues. CDR3 sequence reads: CASSQDPGTNYGYTF. In nucleotides, the CDR3 is TGCGCCAGCAGCCAAGATCCAGGGACTAACTATGGCTACACCTTC.

There are a few counts of this clonotype. CDR3 region: CASSGLGSYEQYF. Written as DNA, the CDR3 is TGTGCCAGCAGTGGACTAGGCTCCTACGAGCAGTACTTC. The chain uses TRBV12-3 or TRBV12-4 and TRBJ2-7; 7 nucleotides line up with TRBD2. V shed 5 bases, J shed 0 bases, and the junction held 1 base outside the gene matches. The CDR3 extends over 13 amino acids.

The table lists this clonotype with a few counts. This rearrangement joins TRBV7-8 to TRBJ2-2, with D possibly TRBD2 on 6 matching bases. CDR1 and CDR2 from the germline V gene are SGHVS and FQNEAQ. The CDR3 totals 13 residues. Trimming shortened V by 5 bases and J by 9 bases, and 13 bases separated the two germline ends. This CDR3 reads CASSPGGRWELFF. The CDR3 coding sequence is TGTGCCAGCAGCCCTGGGGGGAGGTGGGAGCTGTTTTTT.

This clonotype was seen ten or more times. The V gene is TRBV13, the J gene TRBJ2-1; 9 bases agree with TRBD1. Germline V CDR1 and CDR2: PRHDT, FYEKMQ (reference sequence). CDR3 length equals 15 residues. The junction had 3 bases not matched to a gene; V was cut back by 2 bases and J by 4 bases. The CDR3 sequence is CASSLRGQGYNEQFF. The CDR3 nucleotides are TGTGCCAGCAGCTTACGAGGACAGGGGTACAATGAGCAGTTCTTC.

The DNA for the CDR3 is TGTGCCACCCGGGGAGGGGATCGTGAGCAGTTCTTC. Protein product: CATRGGDREQFF. The chain couples TRBV7-9 to TRBJ2-1, with 7 positions matching TRBD2. V lost 10 bases to trimming and J lost 9 bases; unmatched junction nucleotides: 9. Germline assignment: CDR1 SEHNR and CDR2 FQNEAQ (reference sequence). The CDR3 loop spans 12 amino acids.

This chain's CDR3 is CASSNGARDTEAFF. The DNA for the CDR3 is TGTGCCAGCAGCAACGGGGCGAGGGACACTGAAGCTTTCTTT. The rearrangement uses TRBV14 and TRBJ1-1; tentative D call: TRBD1 (5 bases). CDR1 SGHDN and CDR2 FVKESK come from the germline V gene. This CDR3 has 14 amino acids. V lost 5 bases to trimming and J lost 3 bases, with 13 bases between them.

In this sample, this clonotype turned up a few times. The rearrangement links TRBV12-3 or TRBV12-4 to TRBJ1-1, with D tentatively TRBD1 (5 bases). The CDR3 length is 15 residues. V was cut by 3 bases and J by 2 bases, with 13 bases left in between. CDR3 nucleotide sequence: TGTGCCAGCAGTTTCGGGGACCCGGGAAACACTGAAGCTTTCTTT. It yields the protein CASSFGDPGNTEAFF.

V gene TRBV6-5 combines with J gene TRBJ2-5; 10 bases are shared with TRBD2. The CDR3 has 16 residues. Germline CDR1 and CDR2: MNHEY and SVGAGI. V was pared by 3 bases and J by 3 bases, with 7 bases of the junction left unmatched. The CDR3 loop reads CASSYNLAGVKETQYF. Written as DNA, the CDR3 is TGTGCCAGCAGTTATAATCTAGCGGGAGTAAAAGAGACCCAGTACTTC.

This clonotype came up a few times. The chain carries TRBV24-1 and TRBJ2-3; 7 bases agree with TRBD2. Germline values: CDR1 KGHDR, CDR2 SFDVKD. The trim removed 5 bases at V and 0 bases at J, leaving 10 bases unmatched. The CDR3 is 17 amino acids. CDR3 in amino acids: CATSGEAGSGSTDTQYF. CDR3 bases: TGTGCCACCAGTGGGGAAGCGGGAAGTGGGAGCACAGATACGCAGTATTTT.

The chain recombines TRBV5-1 with TRBJ2-1; TRBD1 might be the D (5 bases). Deletions cut 0 bases from V and 1 base from J, with 17 bases between. The CDR3 runs to 18 residues. Germline V gene data show CDR1 as SGHRS and CDR2 as YFSETQ. The CDR3, as DNA: TGCGCCAGCAGCTTGGTGGGTGGGCCAGGGCCGTCCTACAATGAGCAGTTCTTC. As protein: CASSLVGGPGPSYNEQFF.

This clonotype was recorded a few times. The chain uses TRBV14 and TRBJ2-7, with a possible D match to TRBD1 (6 bases). Germline CDR1 is SGHDN and CDR2 is FVKESK. Between the trimmed V and J ends, which lost 3 bases and 2 bases, there was a span of 14 bases. The length of the CDR3 is 15 residues. The CDR3 DNA reads TGTGCCAGCAGCCACACCCAGGGGCTCGCCTACGAGCAGTACTTC. It translates to CASSHTQGLAYEQYF. The whole variable domain, filled in from reference TRBV14 and TRBJ2-7, reads EAGVTQFPSHSVIEKGQTVTLRCDPISGHDNLYWYRRVMGKEIKFLLHFVKESKQDESGMPNNRFLAERTGGTYSTLKVQPAELEDSGVYFCASSHTQGLAYEQYFGPGTRLTVT.

There are a few counts of this clonotype. The rearrangement links TRBV12-3 or TRBV12-4 to TRBJ2-7, with unresolved D. There are 14 residues in the CDR3. With 6 bases removed from V and 2 bases from J, the gap between germline ends came to 14 bases. CDR3 nucleotide sequence: TGTGCCAGCAGCCCTTTTCTATCCCCCTACGAGCAGTACTTC. Amino acid sequence: CASSPFLSPYEQYF.